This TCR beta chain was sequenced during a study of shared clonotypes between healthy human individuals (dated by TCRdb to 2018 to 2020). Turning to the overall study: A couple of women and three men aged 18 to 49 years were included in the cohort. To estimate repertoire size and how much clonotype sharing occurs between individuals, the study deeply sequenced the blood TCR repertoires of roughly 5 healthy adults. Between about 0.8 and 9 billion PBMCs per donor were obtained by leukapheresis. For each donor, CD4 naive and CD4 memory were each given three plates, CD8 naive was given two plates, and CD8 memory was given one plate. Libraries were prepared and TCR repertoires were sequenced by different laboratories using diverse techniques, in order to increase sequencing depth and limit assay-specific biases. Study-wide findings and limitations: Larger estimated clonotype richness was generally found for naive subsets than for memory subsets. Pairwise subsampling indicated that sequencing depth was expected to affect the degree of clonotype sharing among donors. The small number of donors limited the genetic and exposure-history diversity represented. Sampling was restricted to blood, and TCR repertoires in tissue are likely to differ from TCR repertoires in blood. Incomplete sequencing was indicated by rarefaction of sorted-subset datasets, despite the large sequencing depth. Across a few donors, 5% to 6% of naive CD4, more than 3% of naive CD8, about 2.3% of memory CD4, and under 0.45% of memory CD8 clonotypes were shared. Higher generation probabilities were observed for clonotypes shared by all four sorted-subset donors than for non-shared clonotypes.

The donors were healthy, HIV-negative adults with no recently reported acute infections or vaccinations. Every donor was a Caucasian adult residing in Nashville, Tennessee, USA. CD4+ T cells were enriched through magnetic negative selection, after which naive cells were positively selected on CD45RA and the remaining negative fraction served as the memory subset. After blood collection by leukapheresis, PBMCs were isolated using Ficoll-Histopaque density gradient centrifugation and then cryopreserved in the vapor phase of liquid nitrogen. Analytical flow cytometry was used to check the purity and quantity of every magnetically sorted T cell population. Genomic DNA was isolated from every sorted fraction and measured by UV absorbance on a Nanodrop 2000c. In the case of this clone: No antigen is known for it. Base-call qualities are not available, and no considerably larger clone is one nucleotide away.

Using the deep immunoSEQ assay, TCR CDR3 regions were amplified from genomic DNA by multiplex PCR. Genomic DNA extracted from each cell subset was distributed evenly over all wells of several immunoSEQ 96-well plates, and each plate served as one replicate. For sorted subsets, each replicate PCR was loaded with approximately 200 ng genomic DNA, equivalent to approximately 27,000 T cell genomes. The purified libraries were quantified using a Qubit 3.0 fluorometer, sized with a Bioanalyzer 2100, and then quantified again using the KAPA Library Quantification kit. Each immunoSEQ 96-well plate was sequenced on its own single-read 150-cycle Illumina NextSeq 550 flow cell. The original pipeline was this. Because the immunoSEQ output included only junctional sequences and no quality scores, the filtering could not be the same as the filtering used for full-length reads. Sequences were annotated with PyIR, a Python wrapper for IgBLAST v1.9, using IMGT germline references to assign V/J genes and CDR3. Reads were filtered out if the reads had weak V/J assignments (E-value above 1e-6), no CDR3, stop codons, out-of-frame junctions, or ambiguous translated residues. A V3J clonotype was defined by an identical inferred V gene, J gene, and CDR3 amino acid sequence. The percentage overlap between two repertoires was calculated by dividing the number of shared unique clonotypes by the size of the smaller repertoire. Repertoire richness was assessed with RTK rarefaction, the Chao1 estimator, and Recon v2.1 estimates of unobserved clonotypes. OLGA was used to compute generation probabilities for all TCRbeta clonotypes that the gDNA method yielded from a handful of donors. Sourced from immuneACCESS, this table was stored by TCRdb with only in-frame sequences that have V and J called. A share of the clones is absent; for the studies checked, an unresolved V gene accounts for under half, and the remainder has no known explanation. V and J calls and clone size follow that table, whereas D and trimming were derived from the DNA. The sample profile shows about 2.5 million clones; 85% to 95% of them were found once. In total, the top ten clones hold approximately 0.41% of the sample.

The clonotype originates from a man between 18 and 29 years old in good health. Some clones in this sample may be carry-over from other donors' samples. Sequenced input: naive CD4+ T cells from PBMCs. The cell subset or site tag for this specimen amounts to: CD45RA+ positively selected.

The nucleotides are TGTGCCAGCTCACCACGACCTACCTACGAGCAGTACTTC. This translates into CASSPRPTYEQYF. The chain was built from TRBV18 and TRBJ2-7; the D gene lacks a confident call. V was cut back by 1 base and J by 2 bases, leaving a gap of 6 bases between them. The germline V gene specifies KGHSH as CDR1 and LQKENI as CDR2. Including the terminal cysteine and phenylalanine, the CDR3 comprises 13 residues. Of the read, only the CDR3 DNA is kept; its 39 bases are in frame from base 1.